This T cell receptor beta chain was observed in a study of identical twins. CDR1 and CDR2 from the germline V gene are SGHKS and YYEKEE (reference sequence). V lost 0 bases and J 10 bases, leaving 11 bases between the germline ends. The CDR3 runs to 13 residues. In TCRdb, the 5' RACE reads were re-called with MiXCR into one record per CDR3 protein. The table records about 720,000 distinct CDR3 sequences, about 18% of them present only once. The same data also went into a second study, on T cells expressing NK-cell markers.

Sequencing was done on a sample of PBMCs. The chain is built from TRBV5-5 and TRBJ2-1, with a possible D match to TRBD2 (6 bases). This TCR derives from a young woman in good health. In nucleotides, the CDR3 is TGTGCCAGCAGCTTGGTGCTAGCGCCAGAGCAGTTCTTC. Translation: CASSLVLAPEQFF.